Listed below are T cell receptor beta chains from one sample, sequenced in a study of siplizumab effects on memory and regulatory T cells. Assay: immunoSEQ multiplex PCR; the TCRdb copy retains only in-frame clones and omits some. Here the sample spans about 26,000 clones, roughly 84% being singletons. The sample was memory CD4+ T cells sorted from blood. The receptors shown here come from a human donor in good health. Both conserved end residues are part of each CDR3. The D gene is left open where the match is weak. Clone size is not always given. Where it is, it says once, few, many or a class for expanded clones.

D gene	J gene	V gene	clone size	CDR3 DNA	CDR3 protein
TRBD2	TRBJ2-1	TRBV27	once	TGTGCCAGCAGCAAACTAGGGAGGGGCGACAATGAGCAGTTCTTC	CASSKLGRGDNEQFF
TRBD1	TRBJ1-2	TRBV5-1	.	TGCGCCAGCAGCTTGGGACAGGGGGCTAACTATGGCTACACCTTC	CASSLGQGANYGYTF
TRBD1	TRBJ2-1	TRBV5-3	once	TGTGCCAGAAGCCGGGGACAGGGTCGCCATGAGCAGTTCTTC	CARSRGQGRHEQFF
.	TRBJ1-5	TRBV6-6	.	TGTGCCAGCAGATTGAGCAATCAGCCCCAGCATTTT	CASRLSNQPQHF
.	TRBJ1-4	TRBV30	.	TGTGCCTGGAGTGTACCAGGGACACCGAATGAAAAACTGTTTTTT	CAWSVPGTPNEKLFF
.	TRBJ1-1	TRBV5-8	.	TGTGCCAGCAGCTTAACCTGGACAGTTGAAGCTTTCTTT	CASSLTWTVEAFF
TRBD2	TRBJ2-3	TRBV10-2	.	TGCGCCAGCAGTGATGGCGGGAGGGTCACAGATACGCAGTATTTT	CASSDGGRVTDTQYF
.	TRBJ1-5	TRBV7-2	.	TGTGCCAGCAGCTTCAACAATCAGCCCCAGCATTTT	CASSFNNQPQHF
.	TRBJ2-3	TRBV7-6	few	TGTGCCAGCAGCTTAGCGCAGGATACGCAGTATTTT	CASSLAQDTQYF
.	TRBJ2-2	TRBV19	.	TGTGCCAGTAGTATAGTGGGGGAGCTGTTTTTT	CASSIVGELFF
.	TRBJ2-7	TRBV28	.	TGTGCCAGCAGTTTACGCCGGACAGATCACCGATCTCTCTACGAGCAGTACTTC	CASSLRRTDHRSLYEQYF
.	TRBJ2-6	TRBV29-1	.	TGCAGCGTAAGGCTTAAAGACAACGTCCTGACTTTC	CSVRLKDNVLTF
.	TRBJ1-3	TRBV12-5	.	TGTGCTAGTGGTTTGGTGCCCACGTATGGAAACACCATATATTTT	CASGLVPTYGNTIYF
TRBD1	TRBJ2-2	TRBV28	.	TGTGCCAGCACTGAGGCGGCGGCAGGGGGTTTCGGGGAGCTGTTTTTT	CASTEAAAGGFGELFF
.	TRBJ1-2	TRBV7-2	.	TGTGCCAGCAGCCCCCGTTCCGCCTATGGCTACACCTTC	CASSPRSAYGYTF
.	TRBJ1-4	TRBV7-9	.	TGTGCCAGCAGCTCAGGGGTCTCAACTAATGAAAAACTGTTTTTT	CASSSGVSTNEKLFF
.	TRBJ2-1	TRBV7-3	.	TGTGCCAGCAGCCAAGTTAACAATGAGCAGTTCTTC	CASSQVNNEQFF
TRBD1	TRBJ1-5	TRBV29-1	.	TGCAGCGTTGAAGATGACAGGGGGGGGAATCAGCCCCAGCATTTT	CSVEDDRGGNQPQHF
.	TRBJ1-5	TRBV28	once	TGTGCCAGCAGTTTACGGGGAGAGAGCAATCAGCCCCAGCATTTT	CASSLRGESNQPQHF
.	TRBJ1-2	TRBV5-4	.	TGTGCCAGCAGCCACCCCCAGGGTGGCTATGGCTACACCTTC	CASSHPQGGYGYTF
.	TRBJ2-7	TRBV11-2	.	TGTGCCAGCAGCTTACTAGTAGGCGAGCAGTACTTC	CASSLLVGEQYF
.	TRBJ2-2	TRBV5-1	.	TGCGCCAGCAGCTTGGATGGCAGGACCGCCACCGGGGAGCTGTTTTTT	CASSLDGRTATGELFF
.	TRBJ2-1	TRBV6-5	.	TGTGCCAGCAGTTTAAACTGGGGTTCCTACAATGAGCAGTTCTTC	CASSLNWGSYNEQFF
.	TRBJ1-1	TRBV6-4	.	TGTGCCAGCAGTGACTCGAGCGCCGGGACAAAAGCTTTCTTT	CASSDSSAGTKAFF
.	TRBJ1-5	TRBV28	few	TGTGCCATCTCGGACGGACATAGCAATCAGCCCCAGCATTTT	CAISDGHSNQPQHF
.	TRBJ2-3	TRBV7-2	.	TGTGCCAGCAGCCGGCAGGGGGGAAATACGCAGTATTTT	CASSRQGGNTQYF
.	TRBJ2-2	TRBV6-5	.	TGTGCCAGCAGAACTAGGGCCGGCCCAACCGGGGAGCTGTTTTTT	CASRTRAGPTGELFF
.	TRBJ2-7	TRBV4-3	.	TGCGCCAGCAGCCAAGATAGCCAGGGCACCGAGCAGTACTTC	CASSQDSQGTEQYF
.	TRBJ2-1	TRBV5-6	.	TGTGCCAGCAGCTTGGTAGGTGGGGATGAGCAGTTCTTC	CASSLVGGDEQFF
.	TRBJ2-1	TRBV20-1	.	TGCAGTGCTAGCAAAAGGGATGAGCAGTTCTTC	CSASKRDEQFF
TRBD2	TRBJ2-1	TRBV19	.	TGTGCCAGTAGTAGCGGCGCTAGCGGGAGGGCCCCCTACAATGAGCAGTTCTTC	CASSSGASGRAPYNEQFF
.	TRBJ2-3	TRBV20-1	.	TGCAGTGCCCGGTTCACAGATACGCAGTATTTT	CSARFTDTQYF
.	TRBJ2-2	TRBV7-6	.	TGTGCCAGCAGCCCCCTGGACTACACCGGGGAGCTGTTTTTT	CASSPLDYTGELFF
.	TRBJ1-6	TRBV6-5	.	TGTGCCAGCAGTTACCAGGACGGGTATAATTCACCCCTCCACTTT	CASSYQDGYNSPLHF
.	TRBJ2-2	TRBV6-6	.	TGTGCCAGCAGTTACCGGGAGTCGAACACCGGGGAGCTGTTTTTT	CASSYRESNTGELFF
.	TRBJ1-1	TRBV28	.	TGTGCCAGCAGTCGTTCTGGGGTCACCACTGAAGCTTTCTTT	CASSRSGVTTEAFF
.	TRBJ2-2	TRBV19	once	TGTGCCAGTAGTATCGTTCGGAACACCGGGGAGCTGTTTTTT	CASSIVRNTGELFF
.	TRBJ2-5	TRBV6-6	.	TGTGCCAGCAGTTACCCCCCCCCTGAAGAGACCCAGTACTTC	CASSYPPPEETQYF
.	TRBJ1-5	TRBV7-2	.	TGTGCCAGCAGCCGCGGCGGGGGGCGCGGCAATCAGCCCCAGCATTTT	CASSRGGGRGNQPQHF
.	TRBJ2-6	TRBV29-1	.	TGCAGCGTTACTTCACTCTCTGGGGCCAACGTCCTGACTTTC	CSVTSLSGANVLTF
.	TRBJ1-2	TRBV10-3	.	TGTGCCATCAGTGAAGGGGGCTATGGCTACACCTTC	CAISEGGYGYTF
TRBD2	TRBJ2-1	TRBV19	.	TGTGCCAGTAGTCCACTAGCGACCGGCGGTGAGCAGTTCTTC	CASSPLATGGEQFF
.	TRBJ2-5	TRBV7-9	.	TGTGCCAGCAGCTCAGGCGGTGGGGACCAAGAGACCCAGTACTTC	CASSSGGGDQETQYF